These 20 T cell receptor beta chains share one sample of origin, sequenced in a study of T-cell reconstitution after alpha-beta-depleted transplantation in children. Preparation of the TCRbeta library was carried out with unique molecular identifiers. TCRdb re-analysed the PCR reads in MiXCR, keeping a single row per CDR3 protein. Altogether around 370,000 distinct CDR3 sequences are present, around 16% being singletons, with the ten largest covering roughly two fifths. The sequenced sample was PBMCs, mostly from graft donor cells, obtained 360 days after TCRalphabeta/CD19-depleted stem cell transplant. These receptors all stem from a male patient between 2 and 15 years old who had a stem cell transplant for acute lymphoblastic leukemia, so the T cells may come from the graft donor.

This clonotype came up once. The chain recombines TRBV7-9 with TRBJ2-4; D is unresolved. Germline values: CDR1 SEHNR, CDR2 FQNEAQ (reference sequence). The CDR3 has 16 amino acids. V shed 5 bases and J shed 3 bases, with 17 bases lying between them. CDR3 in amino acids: CASSPSQGRGKNIQYF. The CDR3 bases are TGTGCCAGCAGCCCTTCCCAAGGACGAGGCAAAAACATTCAGTACTTC.

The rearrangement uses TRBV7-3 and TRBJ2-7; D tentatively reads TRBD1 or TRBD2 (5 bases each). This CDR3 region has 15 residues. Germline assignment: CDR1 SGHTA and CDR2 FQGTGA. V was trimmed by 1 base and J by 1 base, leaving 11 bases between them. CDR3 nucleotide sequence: TGTGCCAGCAGCTTAAGGTCAGGGAGTTCCTACGAGCAGTACTTC. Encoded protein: CASSLRSGSSYEQYF.

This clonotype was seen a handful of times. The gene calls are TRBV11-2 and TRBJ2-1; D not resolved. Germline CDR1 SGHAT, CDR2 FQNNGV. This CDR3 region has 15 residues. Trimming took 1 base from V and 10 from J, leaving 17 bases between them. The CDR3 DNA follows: TGTGCCAGCAGCTTAGGGTACTTAGAGACGGGCGAGCAGTTCTTC. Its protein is CASSLGYLETGEQFF.

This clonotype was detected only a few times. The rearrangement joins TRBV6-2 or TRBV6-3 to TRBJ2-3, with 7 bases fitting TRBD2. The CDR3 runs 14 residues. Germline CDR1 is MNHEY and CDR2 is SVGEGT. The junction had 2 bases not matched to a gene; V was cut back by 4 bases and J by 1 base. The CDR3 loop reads CASSFTSGTDTQYF. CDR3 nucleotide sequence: TGTGCCAGCAGTTTTACTAGCGGCACAGATACGCAGTATTTT.

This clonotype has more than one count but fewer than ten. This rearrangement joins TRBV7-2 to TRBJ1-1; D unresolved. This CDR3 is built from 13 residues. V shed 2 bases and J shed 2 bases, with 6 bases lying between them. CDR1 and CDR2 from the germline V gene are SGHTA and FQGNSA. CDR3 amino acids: CASSLSYNTEAFF. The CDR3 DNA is TGTGCCAGCAGCTTATCTTACAACACTGAAGCTTTCTTT.

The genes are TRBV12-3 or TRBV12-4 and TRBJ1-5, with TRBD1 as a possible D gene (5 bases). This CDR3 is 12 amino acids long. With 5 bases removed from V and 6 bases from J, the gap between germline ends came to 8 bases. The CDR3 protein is CASSPGTQPQHF. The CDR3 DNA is TGTGCCAGCAGTCCAGGGACTCAGCCCCAGCATTTT.

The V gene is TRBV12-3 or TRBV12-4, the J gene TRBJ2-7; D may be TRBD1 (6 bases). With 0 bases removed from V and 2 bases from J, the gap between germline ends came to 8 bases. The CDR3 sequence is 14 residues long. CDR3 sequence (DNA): TGTGCCAGCAGTTTAGCGACAGGCCCCTACGAGCAGTACTTC. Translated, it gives CASSLATGPYEQYF.

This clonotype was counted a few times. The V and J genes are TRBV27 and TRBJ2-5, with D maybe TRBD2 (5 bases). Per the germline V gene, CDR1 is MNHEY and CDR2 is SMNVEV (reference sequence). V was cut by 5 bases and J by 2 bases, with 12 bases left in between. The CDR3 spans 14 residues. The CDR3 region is CASSPGIPQETQYF. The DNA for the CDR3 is TGTGCCAGCAGTCCCGGGATTCCTCAAGAGACCCAGTACTTC.

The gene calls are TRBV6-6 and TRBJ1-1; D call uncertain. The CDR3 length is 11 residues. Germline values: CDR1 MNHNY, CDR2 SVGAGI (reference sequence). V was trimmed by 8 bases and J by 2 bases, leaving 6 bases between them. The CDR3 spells CASRTNTEAFF. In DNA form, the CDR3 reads TGTGCCAGCCGAACAAACACTGAAGCTTTCTTT.

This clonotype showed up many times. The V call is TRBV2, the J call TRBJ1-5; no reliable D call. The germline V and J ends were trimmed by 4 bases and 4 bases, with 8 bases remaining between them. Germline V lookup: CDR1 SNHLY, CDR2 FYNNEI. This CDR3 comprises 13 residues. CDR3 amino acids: CASSGQANQPQHF. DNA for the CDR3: TGTGCCAGCAGTGGTCAGGCTAATCAGCCCCAGCATTTT.

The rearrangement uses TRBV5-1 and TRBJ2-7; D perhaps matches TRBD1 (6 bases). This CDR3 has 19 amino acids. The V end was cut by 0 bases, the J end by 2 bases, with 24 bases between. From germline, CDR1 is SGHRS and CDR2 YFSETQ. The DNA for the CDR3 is TGCGCCAGCAGCTTGGCCCTCGGACAGAATGGGATGTTACCCTACGAGCAGTACTTC. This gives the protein CASSLALGQNGMLPYEQYF.

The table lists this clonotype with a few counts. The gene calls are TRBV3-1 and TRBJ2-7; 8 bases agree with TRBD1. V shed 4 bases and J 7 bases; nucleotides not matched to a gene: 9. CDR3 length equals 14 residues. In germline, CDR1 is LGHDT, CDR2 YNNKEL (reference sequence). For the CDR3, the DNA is TGTGCCAGCAGCCGGGACAGGTGGCGCCGTGAGCAGTACTTC. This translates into CASSRDRWRREQYF.

The CDR3: CASSLGLAMNTGELFF. The DNA for the CDR3 is TGTGCCAGCAGCTTGGGACTAGCGATGAACACCGGGGAGCTGTTTTTT. The V and J genes are TRBV5-4 and TRBJ2-2, with 8 bases fitting TRBD2. CDR1 is SGHNT and CDR2 is YYREEE in the germline V gene (reference sequence). The CDR3 is 16 residues long. The junction had 2 bases not matched to a gene; V was cut back by 0 bases and J by 1 base.

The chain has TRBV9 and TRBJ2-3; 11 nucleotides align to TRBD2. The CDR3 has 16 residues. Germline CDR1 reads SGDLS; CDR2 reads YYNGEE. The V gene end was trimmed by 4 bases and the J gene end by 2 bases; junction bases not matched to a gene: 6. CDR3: CASSNRLAGPTDTQYF. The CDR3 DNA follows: TGTGCCAGCAGCAACCGACTAGCGGGGCCCACAGATACGCAGTATTTT. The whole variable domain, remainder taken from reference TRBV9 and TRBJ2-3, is DSGVTQTPKHLITATGQRVTLRCSPRSGDLSVYWYQQSLDQGLQFLIQYYNGEERAKGNILERFSAQQFPDLHSELNLSSLELGDSALYFCASSNRLAGPTDTQYFGPGTRLTVL.

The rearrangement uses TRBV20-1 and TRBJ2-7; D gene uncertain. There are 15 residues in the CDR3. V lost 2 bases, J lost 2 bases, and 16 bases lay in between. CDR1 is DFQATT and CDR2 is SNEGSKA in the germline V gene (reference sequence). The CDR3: CSARPLQERPYEQYF. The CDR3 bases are TGCAGTGCTAGACCCCTCCAGGAGCGACCCTACGAGCAGTACTTC.

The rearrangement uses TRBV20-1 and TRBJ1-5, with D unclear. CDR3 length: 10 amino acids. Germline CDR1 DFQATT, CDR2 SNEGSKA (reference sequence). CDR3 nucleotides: TGCAAAGGTCAAGGACAGCCCCAGCATTTT. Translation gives CKGQGQPQHF.

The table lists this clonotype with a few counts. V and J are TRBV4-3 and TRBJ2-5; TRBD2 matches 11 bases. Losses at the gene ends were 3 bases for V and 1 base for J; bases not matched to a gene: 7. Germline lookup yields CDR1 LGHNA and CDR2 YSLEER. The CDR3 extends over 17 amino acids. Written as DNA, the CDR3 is TGCGCCAGCAGCCAGGATAGCGGGAGGGCCTTCCAAGAGACCCAGTACTTC. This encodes CASSQDSGRAFQETQYF.

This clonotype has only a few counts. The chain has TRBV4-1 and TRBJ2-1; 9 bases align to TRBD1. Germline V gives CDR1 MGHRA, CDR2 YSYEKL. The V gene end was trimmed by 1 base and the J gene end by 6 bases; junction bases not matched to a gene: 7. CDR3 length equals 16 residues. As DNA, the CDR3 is TGCGCCAGCAGCCAAGTGGGACAGGGTCTTACCAATGAGCAGTTCTTC. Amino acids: CASSQVGQGLTNEQFF.

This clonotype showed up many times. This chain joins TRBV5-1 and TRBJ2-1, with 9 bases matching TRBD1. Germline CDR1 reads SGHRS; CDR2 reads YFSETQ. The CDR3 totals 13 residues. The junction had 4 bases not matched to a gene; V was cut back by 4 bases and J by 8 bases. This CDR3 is CASSGTGWDEQFF. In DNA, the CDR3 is TGCGCCAGCAGCGGGACAGGGTGGGATGAGCAGTTCTTC.

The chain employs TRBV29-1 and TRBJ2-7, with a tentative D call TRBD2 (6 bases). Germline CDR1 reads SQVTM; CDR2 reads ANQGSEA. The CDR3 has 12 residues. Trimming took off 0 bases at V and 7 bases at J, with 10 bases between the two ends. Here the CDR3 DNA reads TGCAGCGTTGAAGATGGAGGGAGGGAGCAGTACTTC. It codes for CSVEDGGREQYF.